The 14 T cell receptor beta chains below all came from one sample that was sequenced in a study of low-dose radiotherapy and immunotherapy resistance in tumors (dated by TCRdb to 2022 to 2024). Sequencing was performed on an Illumina HiSeq 2500. First-strand cDNA was synthesized with Superscript III and a set of TRAV- and TRBV-specific primers, covering both TCRalpha and TCRbeta chains. TCRs were amplified for about 20 PCR cycles with Phusion, using a constant-region primer paired with the adapter attached to the V primers. TCRdb passed the public sequencing reads through fastp at Q25 and MiXCR, retaining productive beta sequences. Merged by CDR3 protein, the rows form single entries marked with the most common genes and DNA. This sample is represented by 31,000 or so distinct CDR3 sequences; approximately 54% of them were singletons. The leading ten clones occupy approximately 5.9% of the sample.

The sample's time point, from its label and the paper: after trial treatment. What this sample's treatment or condition label stands for: LDRT plus nivolumab, ipilimumab, low-dose cyclophosphamide and aspirin (RACIN trial). This material consisted of PBMCs, taken after low-dose radiotherapy plus immunotherapy. The receptors here all came from a male donor with gallbladder cancer.

The chain is built from TRBV10-3 and TRBJ2-5, with TRBD2 matching 10 bases. The CDR3 runs to 15 residues. Germline CDR1 is ENHRY and CDR2 is SYGVKD. Trimming at V came to 6 bases and at J to 5 bases, leaving 9 bases not matched to a gene. The CDR3 coding sequence is TGTGCCATCAGGGTTAGCGGGAGGCCGGGGGAGACCCAGTACTTC. Amino acids: CAIRVSGRPGETQYF.

This clonotype was recorded many times. CDR3 region: CASSPGTGDEQYF. CDR3 sequence (DNA): TGTGCCAGCAGCCCCGGGACAGGGGACGAGCAGTACTTC. This chain joins TRBV27 and TRBJ2-7, with 10 bases fitting TRBD1. Germline V gene lookup returns CDR1 MNHEY and CDR2 SMNVEV (reference sequence). The CDR3 totals 13 residues. With 6 bases clipped from V and 5 bases from J, the junction kept 4 bases outside the gene matches.

In the case of this clonotype: A read error is likely here: a far larger clone is one base away. CDR3 protein: CASSRDGRSYNEQFF. In DNA form, the CDR3 reads TGTGCCAGCAGCCGGGACGGCCGCTCCTACAATGAGCAGTTCTTC. The chain uses TRBV5-5 and TRBJ2-1; D may correspond to TRBD1 or TRBD2 (5 bases each). The CDR3 covers 15 residues. Trimming took 4 bases from V and 0 from J, leaving 11 bases between them. CDR1 and CDR2 from the germline V gene are SGHKS and YYEKEE (reference sequence).

As for this clonotype: At one of its ends the junction is not consistent with the germline gene, which may arise from a read error. V is TRBV5-3 and J is TRBJ1-3; D not certain. TRBV5-3 is flagged as an ORF with uncertain function. This CDR3 spans 14 amino acids. The chain's CDR3 is CASSLRRDGNTIYF. The CDR3 nucleotides are TGTGCCAGCAGCTTACGTAGAGATGGAAACACCATATATTTT.

The chain links TRBV6-1 to TRBJ2-3; 9 bases match TRBD2. Germline assignment: CDR1 MNHNS and CDR2 SASEGT. Trimming at V came to 7 bases and at J to 4 bases, leaving 15 bases not matched to a gene. This CDR3 comprises 17 residues. CDR3 nucleotide sequence: TGTGCCAGCACCCGAAGTGTGGCGGGGGGGCCCCCAGATACGCAGTATTTT. Its translation is CASTRSVAGGPPDTQYF.

This clonotype has a count of ten or more. This chain's CDR3 is CASSLGRAGEQYF. The CDR3 DNA is TGTGCCAGCAGTTTAGGGCGGGCAGGCGAGCAGTACTTC. This chain links TRBV27 with TRBJ2-7; TRBD2 might be the D (5 bases). This CDR3 is 13 amino acids long. Germline lookup yields CDR1 MNHEY and CDR2 SMNVEV (reference sequence). V was shortened by 2 bases and J by 6 bases, with 11 bases between the two germline ends.

This clonotype was seen at least ten times. J is TRBJ2-7 and V is TRBV5-1; D remains ambiguous. Trimming took 0 bases from V and 0 from J, leaving 13 bases between them. Per germline, CDR1 SGHRS and CDR2 YFSETQ. CDR3 length: 16 amino acids. The CDR3 region has the DNA TGCGCCAGCAGCTTGGCCGCCAGGTCTGGCTCCTACGAGCAGTACTTC. Translation: CASSLAARSGSYEQYF.

This clonotype is medium-sized by share. V and J are TRBV9 and TRBJ2-1; D gene ambiguous. Trimming pared 3 bases from V and 0 bases from J, leaving 10 bases between. Germline V gene data show CDR1 as SGDLS and CDR2 as YYNGEE. The CDR3 is 15 residues long. CDR3 region: CASSGDGSSYNEQFF. CDR3 sequence (DNA): TGTGCCAGCAGCGGCGACGGTAGCTCCTACAATGAGCAGTTCTTC.

This clonotype was picked up many times. The chain carries TRBV19 and TRBJ1-5; possible D gene TRBD1, 5 bases. The germline V and J ends were trimmed by 3 bases and 9 bases, with 18 bases remaining between them. There are 15 residues in the CDR3. Germline-derived CDR1 and CDR2 are LNHDA and SQIVND (reference sequence). CDR3: CASSMGRQGEVPQHF. The CDR3 bases are TGTGCCAGTAGTATGGGACGGCAAGGCGAGGTGCCCCAGCATTTT.

This clonotype turned up a few times. This chain joins TRBV28 and TRBJ2-7, with D perhaps being TRBD1 or TRBD2 (5 bases each). The V end was cut by 5 bases, the J end by 3 bases, with 17 bases between. From germline, CDR1 is MDHEN and CDR2 SYDVKM. The CDR3 spans 15 residues. For the CDR3, the DNA is TGTGCCAGCAGTGGACCTGGGGACGGGTTCTACGAGCAGTACTTC. Residues: CASSGPGDGFYEQYF.

This clonotype was observed many times. The chain uses TRBV7-9 and TRBJ2-3; D unresolved. V lost 6 bases and J lost 5, with 9 bases in between. Germline V CDR1 and CDR2: SEHNR, FQNEAQ (reference sequence). This CDR3 region has 12 residues. CDR3 amino acids: CASSRMRDTQYF. The DNA of the CDR3 is TGTGCCAGCAGTCGCATGCGAGATACGCAGTATTTT. Based on the CDR3 plus reference TRBV7-9 and TRBJ2-3, the full variable domain is DTGVSQNPRHKITKRGQNVTFRCDPISEHNRLYWYRQTLGQGPEFLTYFQNEAQLEKSRLLSDRFSAERPKGSFSTLEIQRTEQGDSAMYLCASSRMRDTQYFGPGTRLTVL.

Within the sample, this clonotype is medium-sized. The rearrangement links TRBV28 to TRBJ1-4; D uncertain. Germline CDR1 and CDR2: MDHEN and SYDVKM. The CDR3 length is 14 residues. Trimming took 3 bases from V and 5 from J, leaving 10 bases between them. In DNA form, the CDR3 reads TGTGCCAGCAGTTTCCCGGGGTTGAATGAAAAACTGTTTTTT. As protein: CASSFPGLNEKLFF.

On this clonotype itself: A single base is all that separates this from a far larger clone, so a read error is likely. The chain couples TRBV3-1 to TRBJ2-3; D remains unclear. CDR1 is LGHDT, CDR2 YNNKEL, per germline (reference sequence). The CDR3 spans 14 residues. With 5 bases removed from V and 3 bases from J, the gap between germline ends came to 12 bases. The DNA for the CDR3 is TGTGCCAGCAGCGACCCCCCAGAGACAGATACGCAGTATTTT. This sequence encodes CASSDPPETDTQYF.

This clonotype appeared a single time. The limits of the CDR3 on the DNA are not certain, so only TCRdb's listed CDR3 is given. V usage is TRBV6-2 or TRBV6-3 and J usage is TRBJ2-2; the D segment call TRBD1 is taken from the table without a DNA check. Germline V lookup: CDR1 MNHEY, CDR2 SVGEGT. The CDR3 length is 14 residues, termini included. The CDR3 reads CASSSLFGELFFFF.